This is a list of T cell receptor beta chains from one sample in a study of technical replicates of blood from four donors. Generated by immunoSEQ multiplex PCR, the TCRdb table keeps only in-frame clones and is missing some. This table holds around 70,000 clones, 95% found once. Sequencing input: T cells isolated from PBMCs. These receptors came from a human donor in good health. CDR3s include the opening cysteine and the closing phenylalanine or tryptophan. The order of the fields is J gene, V gene, CDR3 protein.

TRBJ1-1 TRBV5-1 CASNRGRGDTEAFF
TRBJ1-2 TRBV30 CAWNTGRYGYTF
TRBJ2-1 TRBV4-2 CASSPGLAGGADNEQFF
TRBJ2-5 TRBV7-9 CASGYQGEYETQYF
TRBJ1-2 TRBV30 CAWSVGQNYGYTF
TRBJ1-1 TRBV5-5 CASSPIGLTNTAEAFF
TRBJ2-7 TRBV4-1 CASSQVAGGSYEQYF
TRBJ1-4 TRBV5-1 CASSLNTGDGEKLFF
TRBJ2-6 TRBV18 CASSLTRGPGANVLTF
TRBJ1-2 TRBV6-1 CASRGKGNGYTF
TRBJ1-5 TRBV7-9 CASSLNRGQPQHF
TRBJ2-4 TRBV5-1 CASSKGTSGRDKNIQYF
TRBJ2-2 TRBV2 CASSALERVVGELFF
TRBJ2-1 TRBV10-2 CASQGDGYNEQFF
TRBJ2-2 TRBV2 CASSLHTGELFF
TRBJ2-7 TRBV7-6 CASSLGTDVSYEQYF
TRBJ1-1 TRBV30 CAWSVRGNTEAFF
TRBJ1-1 TRBV7-9 CASSLVLTVSEAFF
TRBJ1-4 TRBV28 CASSRTGSREKLFF
TRBJ2-1 TRBV14 CASSQGRLADNEQFF
TRBJ2-5 TRBV5-1 CASSLLAGAGETQYF
TRBJ2-3 TRBV7-9 CASSLSPDGRADTQYF
TRBJ1-4 TRBV30 CAWSNLGQHNEKLFF
TRBJ2-3 TRBV27 CASSSTLNRDTQYF
TRBJ1-1 TRBV5-1 CASSSLPGEGTEAFF
TRBJ2-7 TRBV6-5 CASRFQTSGAYEQYF
TRBJ1-1 TRBV28 CASRPGQNTEAFF
TRBJ1-1 TRBV10-3 CATIQTGNTEAFF
TRBJ2-3 TRBV5-4 CASSPRGLVDTQYF
TRBJ2-5 TRBV4-2 CASSQVGLAVKETQYF
TRBJ1-5 TRBV4-1 CASSQEAPLGQGNQPQHF
TRBJ2-7 TRBV6-5 CASSVAGVAYEQYF
TRBJ1-5 TRBV6-5 CASSLTGDSNQPQHF
TRBJ1-1 TRBV11-2 CASSPGPYRAFF
TRBJ2-1 TRBV6-6 CASSQPKGDDEQFF
TRBJ1-2 TRBV2 CANPPRGQNYGYTF
TRBJ2-7 TRBV6-5 CASSYSIPGSTYEQYF
TRBJ1-3 TRBV27 CASSLTPFSRQDPSGNTIYF
TRBJ2-1 TRBV6-5 CASSRDTGQQFF
TRBJ2-7 TRBV4-2 CASSQSSRALYYEQYF
TRBJ2-7 TRBV18 CASSPPEGQGAREQYF
TRBJ2-1 TRBV6-5 CASSFFTGDNEQFF
TRBJ1-1 TRBV5-4 CASSFLIRDPTEAFF
TRBJ2-1 TRBV11-3 CASSPSSGSRYNEQFF
TRBJ2-3 TRBV6-5 CASSYSVGGSDTQYF